This T cell receptor (beta chain) was captured in a study of T cells in Graves' hyperthyroidism and ophthalmopathy (dated by TCRdb to between 2018 and 2020). About the study as a whole: A discovery cohort of about 96 patients, about 40 with Graves' ophthalmopathy and under 60 with stable Graves' hyperthyroidism, was used to find distinguishing TCR V-J signatures. Whether ophthalmopathy could be predicted prospectively was tested in an independent validation cohort made up of approximately 19 hyperthyroidism patients plus 17 patients who later progressed to ophthalmopathy. The approximately 100 discovery patients were randomly split 7:3 into training and test sets. The study also compared thyroid tissue and blood T-cell repertoires from five or six Graves' hyperthyroidism patients. Once sampling was done, hyperthyroidism patients were given methimazole at a starting dose of 30 mg daily, whereas ophthalmopathy patients were given high-dose intravenous methylprednisolone. The paper reports TCR Vbeta CDR3 sequencing of fewer than 150 peripheral blood samples: around 41 ophthalmopathy, about 75 hyperthyroidism and around 17 progressor patients. Broad study findings and their caveats: During validation, the model predicted progression to ophthalmopathy a median of approximately 6.5 months ahead of onset, with almost 71% sensitivity and 72.22% specificity. Most expanded thyroid clonotypes (frequency above 0.001) were also detected in blood, a finding suggesting that blood repertoires may reflect thyroid immune responses. A model built on a 13 V-J signature distinguished ophthalmopathy from stable hyperthyroidism, reaching roughly 88% sensitivity and around 82% specificity in cross-validation and 80%/75% in testing. No statistical method was used to set the sample size in advance, and investigators knew the group allocation.

The TCR beta CDR3 regions were amplified from the RNA transcripts. A first-round RT-PCR of the TCR CDR3 used the HTBI primer set with the Qiagen OneStep RT-PCR kit. A second multiplex PCR round built the libraries, followed by size selection and purification. Sequencing of the libraries was done on an Illumina HiSeq2000 using paired-end 100 bp reads. The paper's processing steps were these. Raw data were processed with SOAPnuke, discarding reads with adapters, uncalled bases, mean Phred below 15, or no exact constant-primer or identifier match. High-quality paired reads were merged with COPE v1.2.5, and unique nucleotide sequences were defined as clonotypes. Clonotypes were aligned to IMGT TRBV, TRBD and TRBJ reference segments using MiTCR v1.1. Analysis was restricted to V-J combinations with a frequency above 0.0001, which covered 99.2% of repertoires. A TCS score was defined as the ratio of F50 (clonal expansion) to E x V (chaos), with BLOSUM62-based TCRdist applied between CDR3 peptides within each V-J. Welch's t-statistics and random forest reduced around 520 V-J features to roughly 13, which were used in a naive Bayes classifier (R e1071). Thyroid-blood repertoire similarity was quantified with the Morisita-Horn index. TCRdb trimmed public reads at Q25 via fastp, called clones via MiXCR and kept in-frame beta chains. A single entry per CDR3 protein holds the most common genes and DNA from its merged rows. The V and J calls and clone size come from TCRdb's table, not from the authors' own analysis. In all, the sample holds 500,000 to 600,000 distinct CDR3 sequences, and roughly 46% of those were seen once. Over 15% of the sample belongs to the ten largest clones.

Any patient with an uncontrolled infection, another autoimmune disease, pregnancy or lactation was excluded. Diagnoses were based on clinical symptoms, serum thyroxine and TRAb, thyroid ultrasound and orbital computed tomography. Total RNA was extracted using Trizol reagent, and RNA quality was assessed on an Agilent 2100 Bioanalyzer. This clonotype was counted at least ten times. Its antigen remains undetermined. Base qualities are not at hand, and no much larger clone is one base apart. V is shortened by 6 bases, J by 6 bases, and the region joining them spans 9 bases. CDR1 and CDR2 were assigned from the germline V gene as MNHEY and SVGAGI. Including the terminal cysteine and phenylalanine, the CDR3 comprises 11 residues. Solely the CDR3 DNA is kept, with 33 bases framed from the first base.

Sequences were obtained from peripheral blood or thyroid tissue (not recorded which). This receptor was obtained from an adult woman with Graves' disease, either hyperthyroidism or ophthalmopathy (not recorded which). The V gene is TRBV6-5 and the J gene is TRBJ2-7, with an unclear D gene assignment. The nucleotide sequence reads as follows: TGTGCCAGCAGCGGATCGTCCGAGCAGTACTTC. This gives the protein CASSGSSEQYF.